The 11 T cell receptor beta chains given below trace back to one sample, sequenced in a study of response to subunit inactivated influenza vaccine. TCRdb used MiXCR to reprocess the RT-PCR reads, holding one entry per CDR3 protein. The sample consists of 200,000 to 250,000 distinct CDR3 sequences, about 12% of them appearing once. Here the sequenced sample was non-naive T cells sorted from PBMCs, taken 14 days before vaccination. Receptors originate from a man between 45 and 60 years old who received an inactivated influenza vaccine.

The table lists this clonotype with many counts. The chain links TRBV2 to TRBJ1-4; TRBD1 is a possible D gene (6 bases). CDR3 size: 14 residues. Trimming cost V 4 bases and J 7 bases, with 13 bases left between them. The V gene's germline CDR1 is SNHLY and CDR2 FYNNEI. CDR3 DNA: TGTGCCAGCAGTGTCGGCGGAGGGGGTGAAAAACTGTTTTTT. This codes for CASSVGGGGEKLFF.

This clonotype was recorded many times. The genes are TRBV28 and TRBJ2-1; D possibly corresponds to TRBD2 (6 bases). Germline CDR1 is MDHEN and CDR2 is SYDVKM. This CDR3 comprises 16 residues. V was pared by 6 bases and J by 6 bases, with 21 bases between. The CDR3 DNA reads as TGTGCCAGCAGCTCTATGGACTATCGGGTGATCAATGAGCAGTTCTTC. This sequence encodes CASSSMDYRVINEQFF.

The chain carries TRBV25-1 and TRBJ2-7, with D maybe TRBD1 (5 bases). The CDR3 runs to 13 residues. V was shortened by 3 bases and J by 3 bases, with 9 bases between the two germline ends. Germline CDR1 MGHDK, CDR2 SYGVNS. The DNA for the CDR3 is TGTGCCAGCAGTGAGTCAAGGGGCTACGAGCAGTACTTC. This codes for CASSESRGYEQYF.

The chain employs TRBV5-5 and TRBJ1-6; D ambiguous. V was cut by 1 base and J by 8 bases, with 7 bases left in between. This CDR3 is built from 13 residues. The germline gives CDR1 SGHKS, CDR2 YYEKEE (reference sequence). The CDR3 here is CASSLIPDSPLHF. DNA for the CDR3: TGTGCCAGCAGCTTGATCCCAGATTCACCCCTCCACTTT.

This clonotype was counted between two and nine times. The chain is built from TRBV7-2 and TRBJ2-5; TRBD1 agrees at 9 bases. This CDR3 has 15 residues. Germline trimming cut 5 bases from V and 1 base from J; bases unmatched to any gene: 5. The V gene's germline CDR1 is SGHTA and CDR2 FQGNSA. CDR3 bases: TGTGCCAGCAGCCCCGGGACAGGGAGCCAAGAGACCCAGTACTTC. It translates to CASSPGTGSQETQYF.

This clonotype has a count of ten or more. V usage is TRBV5-1 and J usage is TRBJ1-6; D not resolved. CDR3 length: 14 amino acids. Germline V CDR1 and CDR2: SGHRS, YFSETQ. V lost 4 bases and J 9 bases, leaving 14 bases between the germline ends. The chain's CDR3 is CASSTGPSGSPLHF. In DNA form, the CDR3 reads TGCGCCAGCAGCACCGGGCCTTCAGGTTCACCCCTCCACTTT. The variable domain in full, completed from reference TRBV5-1 and TRBJ1-6, reads KAGVTQTPRYLIKTRGQQVTLSCSPISGHRSVSWYQQTPGQGLQFLFEYFSETQRNKGNFPGRFSGRQFSNSRSEMNVSTLELGDSALYLCASSTGPSGSPLHFGNGTRLTVT.

This chain uses TRBV4-2 with TRBJ2-3; 7 bases agree with TRBD2. This CDR3 spans 14 amino acids. Looked up from germline, CDR1 is LGHNA and CDR2 is YNFKEQ. J lost 6 bases, V lost 1 base, and 4 bases had no gene match. DNA for the CDR3: TGTGCCAGCAGCCAAGGGCCCGGGAGGGATACGCAGTATTTT. This gives the protein CASSQGPGRDTQYF.

This clonotype was found a few times. The chain carries TRBV29-1 and TRBJ2-7; the match to TRBD1 covers 7 bases. This CDR3 comprises 12 residues. The germline V gene encodes CDR1 SQVTM and CDR2 ANQGSEA. J gave up 7 bases and V 2 bases, and 5 bases lay outside the gene matches. The CDR3 sequence is CSVEKGAREQYF. The DNA of the CDR3 is TGCAGCGTTGAAAAGGGGGCTCGGGAGCAGTACTTC.

Many counts were recorded for this clonotype. Here the CDR3 reads CASSTVPPDYTF. The CDR3 DNA sequence: TGTGCCAGCAGTACGGTGCCTCCTGACTACACCTTC. The chain is built from TRBV6-2 or TRBV6-3 and TRBJ1-2; D remains unclear. This CDR3 is built from 12 residues. With 5 bases removed from V and 10 bases from J, the gap between germline ends came to 14 bases. Germline lookup yields CDR1 MNHEY and CDR2 SVGEGT.

As to this clonotype: Without the conserved terminal phenylalanine or tryptophan, this CDR3 likely stems from a read error. It is unclear where the CDR3 begins or ends on the DNA, so no DNA is shown, and the CDR3 is as TCRdb lists it. CDR3 region: CASSEQGAL. The genes are TRBV21-1 and TRBJ2-7; the table's D call of TRBD1 was not tested on the DNA. TRBV21-1 is recorded as a pseudogene. The CDR3 is 9 residues long, ends included.

This chain connects TRBV5-1 to TRBJ2-3; possibly TRBD1 for D (7 bases). This CDR3 is built from 15 residues. V was pared by 3 bases and J by 2 bases, with 13 bases between. CDR1 is SGHRS, CDR2 YFSETQ, per germline. CDR3 sequence reads: CASSWGDRHTDTQYF. CDR3 DNA: TGCGCCAGCAGCTGGGGGGACAGACACACAGATACGCAGTATTTT.